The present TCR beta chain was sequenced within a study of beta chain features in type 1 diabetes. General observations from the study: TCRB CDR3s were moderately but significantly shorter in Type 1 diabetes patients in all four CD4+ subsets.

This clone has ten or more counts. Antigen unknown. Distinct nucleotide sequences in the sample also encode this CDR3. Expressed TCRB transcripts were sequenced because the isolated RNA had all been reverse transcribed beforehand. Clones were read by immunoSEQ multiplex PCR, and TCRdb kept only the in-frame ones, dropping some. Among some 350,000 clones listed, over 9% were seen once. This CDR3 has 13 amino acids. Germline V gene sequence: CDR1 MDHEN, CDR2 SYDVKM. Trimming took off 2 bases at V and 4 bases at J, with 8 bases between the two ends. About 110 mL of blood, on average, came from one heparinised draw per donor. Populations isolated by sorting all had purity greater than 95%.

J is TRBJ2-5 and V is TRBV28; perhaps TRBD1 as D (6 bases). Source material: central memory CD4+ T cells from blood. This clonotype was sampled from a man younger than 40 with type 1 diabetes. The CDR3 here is CASSLQGRETQYF. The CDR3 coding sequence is TGTGCCAGCAGTTTACAGGGGAGAGAGACCCAGTACTTC. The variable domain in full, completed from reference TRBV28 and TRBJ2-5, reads DVKVTQSSRYLVKRTGEKVFLECVQDMDHENMFWYRQDPGLGLRLIYFSYDVKMKEKGDIPEGYSVSREKKERFSLILESASTNQTSMYLCASSLQGRETQYFGPGTRLLVL.